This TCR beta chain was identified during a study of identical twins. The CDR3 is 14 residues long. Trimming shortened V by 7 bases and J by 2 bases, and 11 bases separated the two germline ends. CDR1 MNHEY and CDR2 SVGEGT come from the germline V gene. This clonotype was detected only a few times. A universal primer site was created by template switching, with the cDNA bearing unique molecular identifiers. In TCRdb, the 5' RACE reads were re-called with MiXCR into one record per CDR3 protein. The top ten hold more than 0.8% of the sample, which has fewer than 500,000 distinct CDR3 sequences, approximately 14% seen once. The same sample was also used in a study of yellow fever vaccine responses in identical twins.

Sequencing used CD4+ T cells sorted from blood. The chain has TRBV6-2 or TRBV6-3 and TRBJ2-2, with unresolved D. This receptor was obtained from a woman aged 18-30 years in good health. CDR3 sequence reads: CASTHSFNTGELFF. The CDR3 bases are TGTGCCAGCACCCACAGTTTCAACACCGGGGAGCTGTTTTTT.